The clone carrying this T cell receptor beta chain appeared once. In germline, CDR1 is LNHDA, CDR2 SQIVND (reference sequence). Trimming took 5 bases from V and 0 from J, leaving 10 bases between them. The CDR3 spans 14 residues. The assay was run at survey level. TCRdb's copy holds only in-frame clones and misses some; the assay was immunoSEQ multiplex PCR. The sample yields 20,000 or so clones, 65% to 85% seen once. The data stem from a study of STAT5B mutations in CD4+ large granular lymphocyte leukemia. About the study: Among healthy donors, a particular HLA allele went with more CDR3 'QG' motifs.

The sequencing input was CD4+ T cells from blood buffy coats. The genes are TRBV19 and TRBJ1-2; weak D call: TRBD1 (6 bases). This receptor was taken from a human donor in good health. This CDR3 is CASSLGQTNYGYTF. In nucleotides, the CDR3 is TGTGCCAGTAGTTTAGGACAGACTAACTATGGCTACACCTTC.